Below are 8 T cell receptor beta chains sequenced from a single sample in a study of cytomegalovirus exposure and HLA in healthy donors. The PCR contained 60 Vbeta and 13 Jbeta primers. Measured with immunoSEQ multiplex PCR; TCRdb has only the in-frame clones, and not every one. The table shows 88,000 or so clones, with under 65% occurring only once. What was sequenced was PBMCs. The receptors derive from a male donor in good health and CMV-seropositive.

This clone is labeled medium-sized. The chain links TRBV27 to TRBJ2-7; possibly TRBD1 for D (6 bases). Germline loops: CDR1 MNHEY, CDR2 SMNVEV (reference sequence). This CDR3 is 14 amino acids long. Trimming took off 7 bases at V and 3 bases at J, with 16 bases between the two ends. CDR3 DNA sequence: TGTGCCAGCACTCCAGTAGGACAGCTCTACGAGCAGTACTTC. Amino acids: CASTPVGQLYEQYF.

J is TRBJ1-1 and V is TRBV11-2; TRBD1 is a possible D gene (5 bases). CDR1 is SGHAT, CDR2 FQNNGV, per germline. The CDR3 extends over 18 amino acids. V was cut by 5 bases and J by 3 bases, with 25 bases left in between. CDR3 sequence (DNA): TGTGCCAGCAGCCTCGTTTGGAGGGGTCCCCCCACTGACACTGAAGCTTTCTTT. As protein: CASSLVWRGPPTDTEAFF.

The chain couples TRBV19 to TRBJ2-2; unclear D gene. The CDR3 covers 12 residues. The V end was cut by 7 bases, the J end by 1 base, with 4 bases between. CDR1 and CDR2 from the germline V gene are LNHDA and SQIVND (reference sequence). The DNA of the CDR3 is TGTGCCAGTACTCTGAACACCGGGGAGCTGTTTTTT. Its protein product is CASTLNTGELFF.

The chain joins TRBV7-2 to TRBJ1-3; D ambiguous. Between the trimmed V and J ends, which lost 1 base and 4 bases, there was a span of 11 bases. The CDR3 covers 15 residues. Germline assignment: CDR1 SGHTA and CDR2 FQGNSA. CDR3 sequence (DNA): TGTGCCAGCAGCTTAGGGATGCGAGGAGGAAACACCATATATTTT. Amino acids: CASSLGMRGGNTIYF.

The chain carries TRBV19 and TRBJ1-5, with TRBD1 identical over 8 bases. CDR1 and CDR2 from the germline V gene are LNHDA and SQIVND (reference sequence). The junction had 11 bases not matched to a gene; V was cut back by 7 bases and J by 0 bases. This CDR3 region has 17 residues. CDR3 in amino acids: CASTSDRVWDSNQPQHF. In DNA, the CDR3 is TGTGCCAGTACCTCGGACAGGGTCTGGGATAGCAATCAGCCCCAGCATTTT.

The gene calls are TRBV6-5 and TRBJ1-2; 8 bases fit TRBD1. Germline-derived CDR1 and CDR2 are MNHEY and SVGAGI. The CDR3 length is 13 residues. Trimming removed 10 bases from V and 0 bases from J; junction bases left unmatched: 4. CDR3 loop: CAITRGPNYGYTF. DNA of the CDR3: TGTGCCATAACCAGGGGGCCTAACTATGGCTACACCTTC.

This clone showed up just a few times. Here the CDR3 reads CASSVADSRNYGYTF. The CDR3, as DNA: TGTGCCAGCAGCGTAGCTGACAGCCGTAACTATGGCTACACCTTC. The gene calls are TRBV9 and TRBJ1-2, with TRBD1 as a possible D gene (5 bases). There are 15 residues in the CDR3. Between the trimmed V and J ends, which lost 0 bases and 1 base, there was a span of 10 bases. Germline V lookup: CDR1 SGDLS, CDR2 YYNGEE.

This rearrangement joins TRBV7-2 to TRBJ1-6; unclear D gene. Germline assignment: CDR1 SGHTA and CDR2 FQGNSA. V shed 5 bases and J shed 9 bases, with 14 bases lying between them. The CDR3 has 14 amino acids. CDR3 region: CASSPEVWSSPLHF. The CDR3 DNA sequence: TGTGCCAGCAGCCCAGAGGTTTGGAGTTCACCCCTCCACTTT.